This T cell receptor (beta chain) was sequenced during a study of blood T cell repertoires in COVID-19. Using immunoSEQ multiplex PCR, the repertoire was profiled, and TCRdb retains in-frame clones only, with some absent. Among about 70,000 clones listed, more than 75% were seen once. The CDR3 is made up of 14 amino acids. V lost 0 bases, J lost 0 bases, and 6 bases lay in between. The V gene's germline CDR1 is SGHKS and CDR2 YYEKEE (reference sequence). This TCR was recovered from a human donor in a cohort sampled during active COVID-19. The sample taken for sequencing was peripheral blood. The chain carries TRBV5-5 and TRBJ2-5, with D unresolved. CDR3 loop: CASSLVEYQETQYF. The CDR3 DNA follows: TGTGCCAGCAGCTTGGTTGAGTACCAAGAGACCCAGTACTTC.